This is a list of T cell receptor beta chains from one sample in a study of blood T cell repertoires in COVID-19. Sequencing was performed with immunoSEQ multiplex PCR; in TCRdb, only in-frame clones are kept and a portion is missing. The table has about 200,000 clones, approximately 84% seen once; the top ten hold around 5%. The sample taken for sequencing was peripheral blood. Receptor source: a woman aged 80 or over with acute or convalescent COVID-19. CDR3s include the opening cysteine and the closing phenylalanine or tryptophan. The order of the fields is clone size, V gene, D gene, J gene, CDR3 protein, CDR3 DNA. D genes are given only for firm matches. Clone size, where shown, is once, few, many, or a class for clones that have expanded.

clone size: once
V gene: TRBV5-1
D gene: TRBD1
J gene: TRBJ2-1
CDR3 protein: CASSSQGAGYNEQFF
CDR3 DNA: TGCGCCAGCAGCTCACAGGGGGCAGGGTACAATGAGCAGTTCTTC

clone size: few
V gene: TRBV28
D gene: TRBD1
J gene: TRBJ1-5
CDR3 protein: CASSPSGGLQPQHF
CDR3 DNA: TGTGCCAGCAGTCCCTCAGGGGGCTTGCAGCCCCAGCATTTT

clone size: NA
V gene: TRBV4-1
D gene: NA
J gene: TRBJ2-7
CDR3 protein: CASSPGPDHPTSYEQYF
CDR3 DNA: TGCGCCAGCAGCCCGGGTCCAGACCACCCAACCTCCTACGAGCAGTACTTC

clone size: NA
V gene: TRBV19
D gene: NA
J gene: TRBJ1-2
CDR3 protein: CASSPTNYGYTF
CDR3 DNA: TGTGCCAGTAGCCCCACTAACTATGGCTACACCTTC

clone size: NA
V gene: TRBV19
D gene: NA
J gene: TRBJ2-2
CDR3 protein: CASTDRSTGELFF
CDR3 DNA: TGTGCCAGTACTGACAGATCGACCGGGGAGCTGTTTTTT

clone size: NA
V gene: TRBV28
D gene: TRBD2
J gene: TRBJ2-7
CDR3 protein: CASRIRLAGYYEQYF
CDR3 DNA: TGTGCCAGCAGGATAAGGCTAGCGGGATACTACGAGCAGTACTTC

clone size: NA
V gene: TRBV27
D gene: NA
J gene: TRBJ2-7
CDR3 protein: CASRGGGVSSYEQYF
CDR3 DNA: TGTGCCAGCAGAGGGGGGGGAGTGTCGTCCTACGAGCAGTACTTC

clone size: NA
V gene: TRBV18
D gene: TRBD2
J gene: TRBJ2-7
CDR3 protein: CASSPPGTSIGVQYF
CDR3 DNA: TGTGCCAGCTCACCGCCCGGGACTAGCATTGGGGTGCAGTACTTC

clone size: few
V gene: TRBV6-5
D gene: NA
J gene: TRBJ1-2
CDR3 protein: CASPGNYGYTF
CDR3 DNA: TGTGCCAGCCCCGGGAATTATGGCTACACCTTC

clone size: NA
V gene: TRBV28
D gene: NA
J gene: TRBJ1-5
CDR3 protein: CASEVSNQPQHF
CDR3 DNA: TGTGCCAGCGAGGTGAGCAATCAGCCCCAGCATTTT

clone size: NA
V gene: TRBV6-5
D gene: NA
J gene: TRBJ1-1
CDR3 protein: CASRSISTDNTEAFF
CDR3 DNA: TGTGCCAGCAGATCCATCTCGACAGACAACACTGAAGCTTTCTTT

clone size: NA
V gene: TRBV6-1
D gene: TRBD1
J gene: TRBJ1-2
CDR3 protein: CASSEETGAIGYTF
CDR3 DNA: TGTGCCAGCAGTGAAGAGACAGGGGCGATTGGCTACACCTTC

clone size: NA
V gene: TRBV5-5
D gene: TRBD2
J gene: TRBJ2-1
CDR3 protein: CASSFKVTGTSGSNEQFF
CDR3 DNA: TGTGCCAGCAGCTTCAAAGTCACCGGGACTAGCGGGAGTAATGAGCAGTTCTTC

clone size: NA
V gene: TRBV6-5
D gene: NA
J gene: TRBJ1-3
CDR3 protein: CAISRNTIYF
CDR3 DNA: TGTGCCATTTCCAGAAACACCATATATTTT

clone size: NA
V gene: TRBV18
D gene: NA
J gene: TRBJ1-2
CDR3 protein: CASSPRVKDGYTF
CDR3 DNA: TGTGCCAGCTCACCCCGGGTTAAGGATGGCTACACCTTC

clone size: NA
V gene: TRBV11-3
D gene: NA
J gene: TRBJ2-2
CDR3 protein: CASSPSRGSTAGELFF
CDR3 DNA: TGTGCCAGCAGCCCCTCCCGGGGGAGCACCGCCGGGGAGCTGTTTTTT

clone size: NA
V gene: TRBV11-2
D gene: TRBD2
J gene: TRBJ2-3
CDR3 protein: CASSTLTSATDTQYF
CDR3 DNA: TGTGCCAGCAGCACCCTGACTAGCGCCACAGATACGCAGTATTTT

clone size: few
V gene: TRBV7-3
D gene: TRBD1
J gene: TRBJ1-5
CDR3 protein: CASSPAGGAGQPQHF
CDR3 DNA: TGTGCCAGCAGCCCGGCAGGGGGCGCGGGGCAGCCCCAGCATTTT

clone size: NA
V gene: TRBV10-1
D gene: NA
J gene: TRBJ1-1
CDR3 protein: CASSVDGTPEAFF
CDR3 DNA: TGCGCCAGCAGTGTCGATGGGACTCCTGAAGCTTTCTTT

clone size: NA
V gene: TRBV6-2/TRBV6-3
D gene: TRBD1
J gene: TRBJ1-5
CDR3 protein: CASSILGQGGSPQHF
CDR3 DNA: TGTGCCAGCAGTATCCTCGGACAGGGGGGCTCGCCCCAGCATTTT

clone size: NA
V gene: TRBV11-2
D gene: NA
J gene: TRBJ1-5
CDR3 protein: CASSLANSNQPQHF
CDR3 DNA: TGTGCCAGCAGCTTAGCTAATAGCAATCAGCCCCAGCATTTT

clone size: many
V gene: TRBV5-6
D gene: TRBD1
J gene: TRBJ1-1
CDR3 protein: CASSPTGVLTEAFF
CDR3 DNA: TGTGCCAGCAGCCCGACAGGGGTGCTCACTGAAGCTTTCTTT

clone size: NA
V gene: TRBV7-9
D gene: NA
J gene: TRBJ1-5
CDR3 protein: CASSPPQDGSNQPQHF
CDR3 DNA: TGTGCCAGCAGCCCTCCCCAAGACGGGAGCAATCAGCCCCAGCATTTT

clone size: NA
V gene: TRBV7-8
D gene: NA
J gene: TRBJ1-2
CDR3 protein: CASSQGGLYYGYTF
CDR3 DNA: TGTGCCAGCAGCCAAGGCGGGCTCTACTATGGCTACACCTTC

clone size: NA
V gene: TRBV7-7
D gene: TRBD2
J gene: TRBJ2-2
CDR3 protein: CASSSPTSGGPTGELFF
CDR3 DNA: TGTGCTAGCAGCTCCCCAACTAGCGGGGGCCCCACCGGGGAGCTGTTTTTT

clone size: few
V gene: TRBV7-3
D gene: TRBD1
J gene: TRBJ2-3
CDR3 protein: CASSLARQGALDTQYF
CDR3 DNA: TGTGCCAGCAGCTTAGCACGACAGGGGGCGTTAGATACGCAGTATTTT

clone size: few
V gene: TRBV19
D gene: NA
J gene: TRBJ1-6
CDR3 protein: CASSAPEGHPTAPLHF
CDR3 DNA: TGTGCCAGTAGTGCCCCCGAGGGACACCCCACGGCACCCCTCCACTTT

clone size: NA
V gene: TRBV25-1
D gene: NA
J gene: TRBJ1-3
CDR3 protein: CASSIQQGSGNTIYF
CDR3 DNA: TGTGCCAGCAGCATCCAACAGGGTTCTGGAAACACCATATATTTT

clone size: few
V gene: TRBV6-5
D gene: NA
J gene: TRBJ1-2
CDR3 protein: CASRRMDTYGYTF
CDR3 DNA: TGTGCCAGCAGAAGAATGGACACCTATGGCTACACCTTC

clone size: few
V gene: TRBV7-3
D gene: NA
J gene: TRBJ2-1
CDR3 protein: CASSEYPGVNEQFF
CDR3 DNA: TGTGCCAGCAGTGAATACCCAGGGGTGAATGAGCAGTTCTTC

clone size: NA
V gene: TRBV5-1
D gene: TRBD2
J gene: TRBJ2-1
CDR3 protein: CASSLGLAVLKQFF
CDR3 DNA: TGCGCCAGCAGCTTAGGACTAGCGGTTTTAAAGCAGTTCTTC

clone size: NA
V gene: TRBV28
D gene: TRBD1
J gene: TRBJ2-7
CDR3 protein: CASKDRFPYEQYF
CDR3 DNA: TGTGCCAGCAAGGACAGGTTCCCCTACGAGCAGTACTTC

clone size: NA
V gene: TRBV11-2
D gene: TRBD2
J gene: TRBJ2-3
CDR3 protein: CASSFIAGSTDTQYF
CDR3 DNA: TGTGCCAGCAGCTTCATAGCGGGTAGCACAGATACGCAGTATTTT

clone size: few
V gene: TRBV5-4
D gene: NA
J gene: TRBJ2-3
CDR3 protein: CASSLLDADTQYF
CDR3 DNA: TGTGCCAGCAGCTTGTTAGATGCAGATACGCAGTATTTT

clone size: NA
V gene: TRBV3-1/TRBV3-2
D gene: TRBD2
J gene: TRBJ2-4
CDR3 protein: CASSQSGSGNIQYF
CDR3 DNA: TGTGCCAGCAGCCAAAGCGGGAGTGGAAACATTCAGTACTTC

clone size: NA
V gene: TRBV10-1
D gene: TRBD2
J gene: TRBJ2-6
CDR3 protein: CAIPTDAGRVSGANVLTF
CDR3 DNA: TGCGCCATCCCAACAGACGCAGGGAGGGTCTCTGGGGCCAACGTCCTGACTTTC

clone size: NA
V gene: TRBV5-4
D gene: NA
J gene: TRBJ2-5
CDR3 protein: CASSSGSGETQYF
CDR3 DNA: TGTGCCAGCAGCTCCGGGAGCGGAGAGACCCAGTACTTC

clone size: NA
V gene: TRBV19
D gene: NA
J gene: TRBJ1-2
CDR3 protein: CASSIRQGIGYTF
CDR3 DNA: TGTGCCAGTAGTATTCGCCAGGGTATTGGCTACACCTTC

clone size: NA
V gene: TRBV18
D gene: NA
J gene: TRBJ1-3
CDR3 protein: CASSAAGAISGNTIYF
CDR3 DNA: TGTGCCAGCTCCGCTGCGGGCGCCATCTCTGGAAACACCATATATTTT

clone size: NA
V gene: TRBV24-1
D gene: TRBD1
J gene: TRBJ1-1
CDR3 protein: CATSDGDSPRAFF
CDR3 DNA: TGTGCCACCAGTGATGGGGACAGCCCTAGAGCTTTCTTT

clone size: NA
V gene: TRBV5-6
D gene: NA
J gene: TRBJ2-2
CDR3 protein: CASRPDRITGELFF
CDR3 DNA: TGTGCCAGCAGACCGGACAGAATTACCGGGGAGCTGTTTTTT

clone size: many
V gene: TRBV5-6
D gene: TRBD1
J gene: TRBJ1-6
CDR3 protein: CASSGGPGQGSSPLHF
CDR3 DNA: TGTGCCAGCAGCGGCGGACCGGGACAGGGTAGTTCACCCCTCCACTTT

clone size: NA
V gene: TRBV7-2
D gene: TRBD1
J gene: TRBJ2-7
CDR3 protein: CASSMDRPYEQYF
CDR3 DNA: TGTGCCAGCAGCATGGACAGGCCCTACGAGCAGTACTTC

clone size: NA
V gene: TRBV9
D gene: TRBD1
J gene: TRBJ2-7
CDR3 protein: CASSVGPGQGPYEQYF
CDR3 DNA: TGTGCCAGCAGCGTAGGCCCGGGACAGGGACCGTACGAGCAGTACTTC

clone size: NA
V gene: TRBV7-9
D gene: NA
J gene: TRBJ1-3
CDR3 protein: CASSVITGVGGNTIYF
CDR3 DNA: TGTGCCAGCAGCGTAATTACCGGGGTTGGCGGAAACACCATATATTTT

clone size: once
V gene: TRBV6-5
D gene: NA
J gene: TRBJ2-7
CDR3 protein: CASSYSKGGSYEQYF
CDR3 DNA: TGTGCCAGCAGTTACTCGAAAGGGGGCTCCTACGAGCAGTACTTC

clone size: few
V gene: TRBV6-5
D gene: TRBD1
J gene: TRBJ2-5
CDR3 protein: CASRRGPQETQYF
CDR3 DNA: TGTGCCAGCCGCAGGGGGCCTCAAGAGACCCAGTACTTC

clone size: NA
V gene: TRBV18
D gene: NA
J gene: TRBJ2-5
CDR3 protein: CASSPLGGETQYF
CDR3 DNA: TGTGCCAGCTCACCACTGGGAGGAGAGACCCAGTACTTC

clone size: NA
V gene: TRBV6-5
D gene: TRBD1
J gene: TRBJ1-2
CDR3 protein: CASRNRDSNLYGYTF
CDR3 DNA: TGTGCCAGCAGGAACCGGGACAGTAATTTATATGGCTACACCTTC

clone size: NA
V gene: TRBV7-2
D gene: TRBD2
J gene: TRBJ2-7
CDR3 protein: CASSLRLAGYEQYF
CDR3 DNA: TGTGCCAGCAGCTTAAGGCTAGCGGGTTACGAGCAGTACTTC

clone size: NA
V gene: TRBV28
D gene: NA
J gene: TRBJ2-3
CDR3 protein: CASRRAPAEDTQYF
CDR3 DNA: TGTGCCAGCAGACGAGCACCCGCGGAAGATACGCAGTATTTT

clone size: NA
V gene: TRBV28
D gene: NA
J gene: TRBJ2-1
CDR3 protein: CASSLPWTNEQFF
CDR3 DNA: TGTGCCAGCAGTCTCCCCTGGACAAATGAGCAGTTCTTC